This TCR beta chain is drawn from a study of CXCR3-negative and CXCR3-positive naive CD8 T cells. The CDR3 spans 15 residues. Looked up from germline, CDR1 is SGHTA and CDR2 is FQGNSA. Note on this clonotype: Antigen unknown.

Phenotypically, naive CD8+ T cells corresponded to CD45RO-CCR7+CD27+CD95-. Study-level points and caveats: Each naive subset displayed comparably high diversity, whereas memory CD8+ cells displayed much lower diversity. Naive subsets showed comparable surface CD5, and TCR interaction strength was also inferred from TRB CDR3 physicochemistry.

With UMI labels, 5' RACE was used to prepare the TRB cDNA libraries. TCRdb reprocessed the 5' RACE reads and keeps a single row for each CDR3 protein, giving no DNA. In all, the sample yields 69,000 or so distinct CDR3 sequences. Sequences were obtained from naive CXCR3- CD8+ T cells from blood. Subset noted: CD45RO-CCR7+CD27+CD95- naive CD8+ T cells lacking CXCR3 (TNR3-). This TCR derives from a human donor in good health. Some clones in this sample may be carry-over from other donors' samples. This chain links TRBV7-2 with TRBJ2-1; the D call from TCRdb, TRBD1, cannot be confirmed without DNA. The chain's CDR3 is CASSLSGQVNGEQFF.